A single sample gave rise to the 23 T cell receptor beta chains below, sequenced in a study of blood T cell repertoires in COVID-19. Profiled with immunoSEQ multiplex PCR; TCRdb holds only in-frame clones, not every one. The sample includes 200,000 to 250,000 clones, over 80% of them seen just once. Sequencing input: peripheral blood. These receptors all come from a human donor in a cohort sampled during active COVID-19.

Written as DNA, the CDR3 is TGCGCCAGCAGCCAGGTGACTAGCGGGGGTGGAGAGACCCAGTACTTC. It is translated as CASSQVTSGGGETQYF. The chain uses TRBV4-1 and TRBJ2-5, with 12 bases identical to TRBD2. V shed 3 bases, J shed 4 bases, and the junction held 6 bases outside the gene matches. Germline CDR1 MGHRA, CDR2 YSYEKL. The CDR3 has 16 residues.

The chain carries TRBV5-6 and TRBJ1-3; D not resolved. Germline V gene lookup returns CDR1 SGHDT and CDR2 YYEEEE. The ends were cut back, 4 bases at V and 4 bases at J, with 9 bases in the middle. The CDR3 loop spans 13 amino acids. The CDR3 DNA reads as TGTGCCAGCAGCCCTACCGCCGGAAACACCATATATTTT. Amino acid sequence: CASSPTAGNTIYF.

This chain links TRBV12-5 with TRBJ2-1, with D perhaps TRBD2 (6 bases). The CDR3 sequence is 14 residues long. The germline V and J ends were trimmed by 3 bases and 0 bases, with 6 bases remaining between them. Germline V gives CDR1 LGHNT, CDR2 FRNRAP. The CDR3 nucleotides read TGTGCTAGTGGTTTCGGGAGCTCCTACAATGAGCAGTTCTTC. Amino acid sequence: CASGFGSSYNEQFF.

This clone was counted between two and nine times. The chain recombines TRBV11-2 with TRBJ2-3; 7 bases are a match to TRBD2. V shed 2 bases and J 2 bases; nucleotides not matched to a gene: 4. This CDR3 has 15 residues. Germline V gives CDR1 SGHAT, CDR2 FQNNGV. CDR3 sequence reads: CASSLMAGDTDTQYF. The CDR3 DNA reads TGTGCCAGCAGCTTAATGGCGGGAGACACAGATACGCAGTATTTT.

The chain combines TRBV7-8 with TRBJ1-6; 10 bases line up with TRBD1. Germline CDR1 and CDR2: SGHVS and FQNEAQ. J lost 5 bases, V lost 5 bases, and 12 bases had no gene match. The length of the CDR3 is 18 residues. Here the CDR3 DNA reads TGTGCCAGCAGCATACGGCGGGACAGGGGCGGGAATAATTCACCCCTCCACTTT. It encodes CASSIRRDRGGNNSPLHF.

The rearrangement joins TRBV12-3 or TRBV12-4 to TRBJ1-1; possibly TRBD1 for D (5 bases). This CDR3 contains 13 residues. V was cut by 3 bases and J by 4 bases, with 9 bases left in between. The CDR3 nucleotides are TGTGCCAGCAGTTTGGGGGGACCCACTGAAGCTTTCTTT. Amino acids: CASSLGGPTEAFF.

J is TRBJ1-1 and V is TRBV6-5, with unresolved D. This CDR3 spans 14 amino acids. Germline V CDR1 and CDR2: MNHEY, SVGAGI. The V gene lost 6 bases and the J gene lost 1 base, with 12 bases spanning the gap. The CDR3 loop reads CASSAFTQNTEAFF. The CDR3, as DNA: TGTGCCAGCAGCGCATTCACTCAGAACACTGAAGCTTTCTTT.

The chain couples TRBV6-1 to TRBJ1-2; possibly TRBD1 for D (5 bases). Germline V lookup: CDR1 MNHNS, CDR2 SASEGT. The CDR3 loop spans 14 amino acids. The V gene lost 2 bases and the J gene lost 10 bases, with 17 bases spanning the gap. CDR3: CASSETPGKVAYTF. DNA of the CDR3: TGTGCCAGCAGTGAAACACCAGGGAAGGTAGCCTACACCTTC.

The rearrangement joins TRBV30 to TRBJ1-2; possible D gene TRBD1, 6 bases. The CDR3 runs to 15 residues. Germline CDR1 GTSNPN, CDR2 SVGIG (reference sequence). V was cut by 4 bases and J by 4 bases, with 19 bases left in between. CDR3 nucleotides: TGTGCCTGGACCATGGGACACCCGTGGGGCTATGGCTACACCTTC. Its translation: CAWTMGHPWGYGYTF.

This chain links TRBV5-5 with TRBJ2-7, with 7 bases lining up with TRBD1. Germline trimming cut 4 bases from V and 4 bases from J; bases unmatched to any gene: 5. The CDR3 runs to 13 residues. Germline CDR1 SGHKS, CDR2 YYEKEE (reference sequence). CDR3 coding DNA: TGTGCCAGCAGCCGTTCGACAGGGTACGAGCAGTACTTC. It encodes CASSRSTGYEQYF.

This clone was recorded a few times. V is TRBV27 and J is TRBJ2-3; TRBD2 matches at 7 bases. V gave up 8 bases and J gave up 6 bases; unmatched junction bases: 5. Looked up from germline, CDR1 is MNHEY and CDR2 is SMNVEV (reference sequence). The CDR3 covers 12 residues. The CDR3 nucleotides read TGTGCCAGCGGACTAGTCCCCGATACGCAGTATTTT. Its translation: CASGLVPDTQYF.

The V gene is TRBV20-1, the J gene TRBJ1-2; D not certain. The germline V gene has CDR1 DFQATT and CDR2 SNEGSKA (reference sequence). Trimming removed 5 bases from V and 1 base from J, with 5 bases in between. CDR3 size: 11 residues. Here the CDR3 reads CSAEGNYGYTF. CDR3 sequence (DNA): TGCAGTGCTGAGGGTAACTATGGCTACACCTTC.

The genes are TRBV9 and TRBJ2-7, with D possibly TRBD1 on 6 matching bases. This CDR3 comprises 13 residues. Germline CDR1 is SGDLS and CDR2 is YYNGEE. V lost 2 bases and J lost 5, with 11 bases in between. The chain's CDR3 is CASSVGRGNEQYF. The CDR3 region has the DNA TGTGCCAGCAGCGTCGGCAGGGGAAACGAGCAGTACTTC.

The V and J genes are TRBV27 and TRBJ1-1, with a weak D call TRBD1 (6 bases). The germline gives CDR1 MNHEY, CDR2 SMNVEV (reference sequence). This CDR3 contains 15 residues. The V end was cut by 4 bases, the J end by 1 base, with 13 bases between. Here the CDR3 reads CASSYPGATNTEAFF. CDR3 in DNA: TGTGCCAGCAGTTATCCAGGGGCCACGAACACTGAAGCTTTCTTT.

This chain links TRBV2 with TRBJ1-1; D uncertain. CDR1 is SNHLY, CDR2 FYNNEI, per germline. The CDR3 is 13 residues long. V was shortened by 8 bases and J by 2 bases, with 12 bases between the two germline ends. The CDR3 DNA reads as TGTGCCAGCCGGGGATCAGTCAACACTGAAGCTTTCTTT. Protein product: CASRGSVNTEAFF.

V and J are TRBV19 and TRBJ2-7, with a possible D match to TRBD2 (5 bases). V lost 2 bases, J lost 0 bases, and 11 bases lay in between. Germline lookup yields CDR1 LNHDA and CDR2 SQIVND (reference sequence). This CDR3 contains 15 residues. The CDR3 loop reads CASSITAGLSYEQYF. Written as DNA, the CDR3 is TGTGCCAGTAGTATAACGGCGGGCCTCTCCTACGAGCAGTACTTC.

This clone was seen only a few times. The chain couples TRBV5-1 to TRBJ2-1, with a tentative D call TRBD2 (6 bases). The length of the CDR3 is 16 residues. V was shortened by 2 bases and J by 0 bases, with 12 bases between the two germline ends. Germline V gives CDR1 SGHRS, CDR2 YFSETQ. This CDR3 is CASSLARGSSYNEQFF. The CDR3 DNA reads as TGCGCCAGCAGCTTAGCCCGGGGGAGCTCCTACAATGAGCAGTTCTTC.

The chain joins TRBV7-6 to TRBJ1-3, with D possibly being TRBD1 (6 bases). This CDR3 has 15 amino acids. Trimming removed 2 bases at V and 0 bases at J, with 8 bases between. Germline V gives CDR1 SGHVS, CDR2 FNYEAQ. The CDR3 is CASSLQGISGNTIYF. DNA of the CDR3: TGTGCCAGCAGCTTACAGGGGATCTCTGGAAACACCATATATTTT. Full variable domain (outside the CDR3, taken from reference TRBV7-6 and TRBJ1-3): GAGVSQSPRYKVTKRGQDVALRCDPISGHVSLYWYRQALGQGPEFLTYFNYEAQQDKSGLPNDRFSAERPEGSISTLTIQRTEQRDSAMYRCASSLQGISGNTIYFGEGSWLTVV.

The genes are TRBV12-5 and TRBJ2-7; unclear D gene. Germline CDR1 reads LGHNT; CDR2 reads FRNRAP. This CDR3 contains 11 residues. The germline V and J ends were trimmed by 3 bases and 6 bases, with 6 bases remaining between them. The CDR3 DNA follows: TGTGCTAGTGGTTTTCAGCGCGAGCAGTACTTC. It translates to CASGFQREQYF.

This chain connects TRBV9 to TRBJ2-1; 8 nucleotides match TRBD1. V shed 0 bases, J shed 4 bases, and the junction held 15 bases outside the gene matches. There are 19 residues in the CDR3. Looked up from germline, CDR1 is SGDLS and CDR2 is YYNGEE. CDR3 bases: TGTGCCAGCAGCGTAGACTTAGCCTCCGGGACAGGCTTATACAATGAGCAGTTCTTC. As protein: CASSVDLASGTGLYNEQFF.

The V and J genes are TRBV5-1 and TRBJ2-7, with D possibly being TRBD1 (6 bases). V was shortened by 0 bases and J by 5 bases, with 12 bases between the two germline ends. This CDR3 has 14 amino acids. Germline V CDR1 and CDR2: SGHRS, YFSETQ. The CDR3 reads CASSLVRGRDEQYF. In nucleotides, the CDR3 is TGCGCCAGCAGCTTGGTTAGGGGGAGAGACGAGCAGTACTTC.

V is TRBV28 and J is TRBJ2-5; tentative D call: TRBD2 (6 bases). Germline CDR1 MDHEN, CDR2 SYDVKM. This CDR3 is built from 15 residues. With 5 bases removed from V and 1 base from J, the gap between germline ends came to 14 bases. The CDR3 sequence: CASSPPGGLQETQYF. The CDR3 DNA is TGTGCCAGCAGTCCCCCAGGAGGGCTCCAAGAGACCCAGTACTTC. The entire variable domain, with the rest obtained from reference TRBV28 and TRBJ2-5, is as follows: DVKVTQSSRYLVKRTGEKVFLECVQDMDHENMFWYRQDPGLGLRLIYFSYDVKMKEKGDIPEGYSVSREKKERFSLILESASTNQTSMYLCASSPPGGLQETQYFGPGTRLLVL.

The chain employs TRBV5-4 and TRBJ1-1; D unclear. Trimming took 6 bases from V and 4 from J, leaving 19 bases between them. This CDR3 spans 15 amino acids. Germline V CDR1 and CDR2: SGHNT, YYREEE (reference sequence). Here the CDR3 reads CASTPRFSPSTEAFF. CDR3 sequence (DNA): TGTGCCAGCACCCCCAGATTTTCCCCCTCCACTGAAGCTTTCTTT.